Listed below are T cell receptor beta chains from one sample, sequenced in a study of control samples from healthy donors and cancer patients. Clones were read by immunoSEQ multiplex PCR, and TCRdb kept only the in-frame ones, dropping some. The repertoire shows around 190,000 clones; the top ten hold 2% to 2.5%. Sequencing was carried out using blood. These TCRs come from a woman between 25 and 40 years old in good health. Both conserved end residues are trimmed from each CDR3. The order of the fields is V gene, CDR3 length, CDR3 protein.

>TRBV19|12
ASRRIWGTTEAF
>TRBV5-8|13
ASSWTGSGANVLT
>TRBV7-6|16
ASSLWEATGGDQYGYT
>TRBV18|14
ASSPRGTANTGELF
>TRBV2|13
ASRPPRGFQETQY
>TRBV7-2|13
ASSLIAARGEKLF
>TRBV5-6|12
ASSLGLMNTEAF
>TRBV19|14
ASRRLAVHSNYGYT
>TRBV5-1|13
ASSLQGQGNHEQY
>TRBV7-8|16
ASSDRLAGSTGANVLT
>TRBV11-2|16
ASSGIRRVYGSNYGYT
>TRBV27|19
ASRQLRGRDGGGATNEKLF
>TRBV11-2|13
ASSLDHSGAYEQY
>TRBV28|11
ASSLSSPGKLF
>TRBV11-2|9
ASLVAGELF
>TRBV4-1|13
ASSRVTGKNTEAF
>TRBV5-1|15
ASSLAARGMLKETQY
>TRBV7-2|13
ASSIGYTGPTEAF
>TRBV6-2/TRBV6-3|14
ASSRLRQGFGYGYT
>TRBV28|13
ASHAASGLETEAF
>TRBV27|12
ASSLQGIGETQY